Following are 14 T cell receptor beta chains from one sample sequenced in a study of early T cells in non-severe SARS-CoV-2 infection. Using its own MiXCR run on the 5' RACE reads, TCRdb lists one record per CDR3 protein. The sample holds around 47,000 distinct CDR3 sequences; roughly a tenth are singletons and the top ten take 8% to 10%. Specimen: whole blood. The receptor set was obtained from an adult who was a healthcare worker with PCR-confirmed SARS-CoV-2 infection or an uninfected control (not recorded which).

This clonotype was found many times. The V and J genes are TRBV4-3 and TRBJ2-7, with 7 bases matching TRBD2. The CDR3 length is 15 residues. V trimming: 0 bases; J trimming: 3 bases; junction bases outside the gene matches: 5. Germline V gene lookup returns CDR1 LGHNA and CDR2 YSLEER. As DNA, the CDR3 is TGCGCCAGCAGCCAAGATCAAGGACTAGTCTACGAGCAGTACTTC. This sequence encodes CASSQDQGLVYEQYF.

This clonotype has only a few counts. This chain connects TRBV7-3 to TRBJ2-6; 10 bases line up with TRBD1. Germline V gene sequence: CDR1 SGHTA, CDR2 FQGTGA. The CDR3 is made up of 17 amino acids. The ends lost 1 base at V and 2 bases at J; junction bases unmatched: 2. The CDR3 region has the DNA TGTGCCAGCAGCTTAAGCGGGACAGGGGCTGGGGCCAACGTCCTGACTTTC. Protein sequence: CASSLSGTGAGANVLTF.

In its sample, this clonotype was seen a few times. The rearrangement joins TRBV10-3 to TRBJ1-1; 10 nucleotides line up with TRBD1. Germline V gene lookup returns CDR1 ENHRY and CDR2 SYGVKD. The CDR3 has 16 residues. V was pared by 3 bases and J by 4 bases, with 8 bases of the junction left unmatched. This chain's CDR3 is CAISDALRDRGTEAFF. The DNA for the CDR3 is TGTGCCATCAGTGATGCCCTTCGGGACAGGGGCACTGAAGCTTTCTTT.

This chain links TRBV20-1 with TRBJ2-1; 10 bases line up with TRBD2. CDR1 and CDR2 (germline): DFQATT, SNEGSKA (reference sequence). Losses at the gene ends were 0 bases for V and 9 bases for J; bases not matched to a gene: 11. The CDR3 consists of 16 residues. The CDR3 bases are TGCAGTGCTAGAGATGGGACCCTAGCGGGGGCCGGTGAGCAGTTCTTC. It specifies CSARDGTLAGAGEQFF.

There are a few counts of this clonotype. This chain links TRBV29-1 with TRBJ1-2; 11 bases agree with TRBD1. CDR3 length: 13 residues. V lost 6 bases, J lost 3 bases, and 3 bases stayed unmatched. The germline gives CDR1 SQVTM, CDR2 ANQGSEA. DNA of the CDR3: TGCAGCGTGACGGACAGGGGGCACTATGGCTACACCTTC. Residues: CSVTDRGHYGYTF. The whole variable domain, remainder taken from reference TRBV29-1 and TRBJ1-2, is SAVISQKPSRDICQRGTSLTIQCQVDSQVTMMFWYRQQPGQSLTLIATANQGSEATYESGFVIDKFPISRPNLTFSTLTVSNMSPEDSSIYLCSVTDRGHYGYTFGSGTRLTVV.

This clonotype appeared many times. The gene calls are TRBV20-1 and TRBJ2-7; weak D call: TRBD1 (6 bases). The CDR3 covers 13 residues. Trimming left V 6 bases short and J 0 bases short, with 12 bases between. In germline, CDR1 is DFQATT, CDR2 SNEGSKA (reference sequence). Here the CDR3 reads CSAQGQVSYEQYF. For the CDR3, the DNA is TGCAGTGCCCAGGGGCAGGTCTCCTACGAGCAGTACTTC.

The V call is TRBV29-1, the J call TRBJ2-7; tentative D call: TRBD2 (6 bases). The CDR3 has 12 residues. Germline assignment: CDR1 SQVTM and CDR2 ANQGSEA. Trimming cost V 1 base and J 5 bases, with 9 bases left between them. DNA for the CDR3: TGCAGCGTTGAAGTGGGCGGGGACGAGCAGTACTTC. As protein: CSVEVGGDEQYF.

This clonotype has more than one count but fewer than ten. The V gene is TRBV2, the J gene TRBJ2-7; 9 bases are a match to TRBD1. After removal of 4 bases from V and 4 bases from J, the junction contained 5 bases not matched to a gene. The germline CDR1 and CDR2 sequences are SNHLY and FYNNEI. The CDR3 sequence is 14 residues long. Here the CDR3 reads CASSVGQGEYEQYF. The CDR3 DNA reads TGTGCCAGCAGTGTGGGACAGGGAGAGTACGAGCAGTACTTC.

The sample holds a few counts of this clonotype. The chain uses TRBV29-1 and TRBJ2-3; unclear D gene. The V end lost 4 bases, the J end lost 1 base, and 3 bases lay between the germline ends. The germline V gene encodes CDR1 SQVTM and CDR2 ANQGSEA. The CDR3 is 11 residues long. The CDR3 DNA is TGCAGCGTTGCAGGCACAGATACGCAGTATTTT. This translates into CSVAGTDTQYF.

This clonotype has ten or more counts. The chain has TRBV5-1 and TRBJ1-6; D uncertain. Germline loops: CDR1 SGHRS, CDR2 YFSETQ. This CDR3 contains 15 residues. Deletions cut 2 bases from V and 4 bases from J, with 10 bases between. For the CDR3, the DNA is TGCGCCAGCAGCTTTGACGGGAGTTATAATTCACCCCTCCACTTT. Translating it yields CASSFDGSYNSPLHF.

This clonotype was detected many times. The chain carries TRBV7-2 and TRBJ2-3, with D perhaps TRBD1 (6 bases). Germline V gene sequence: CDR1 SGHTA, CDR2 FQGNSA. This CDR3 comprises 15 residues. The V end was cut by 1 base, the J end by 10 bases, with 18 bases between. The CDR3 protein is CASSLESRSGVSQYF. CDR3 coding DNA: TGTGCCAGCAGCTTAGAGTCCAGGTCAGGGGTATCGCAGTATTTT.

This clonotype was seen ten or more times. The chain combines TRBV3-1 with TRBJ1-5; possibly TRBD1 for D (6 bases). This CDR3 has 13 amino acids. Germline lookup yields CDR1 LGHDT and CDR2 YNNKEL (reference sequence). The V end lost 2 bases, the J end lost 8 bases, and 10 bases lay between the germline ends. The CDR3 protein is CASSQTGSEPQHF. For the CDR3, the DNA is TGTGCCAGCAGCCAAACAGGGTCAGAGCCCCAGCATTTT.

A few counts support this clonotype. The chain combines TRBV5-1 with TRBJ1-5; D call uncertain. The CDR3 is made up of 14 amino acids. V lost 6 bases to trimming and J lost 1 base, with 11 bases between them. Germline CDR1 is SGHRS and CDR2 is YFSETQ. The CDR3 here is CASKEGVSNQPQHF. The CDR3 DNA reads TGCGCCAGCAAAGAGGGCGTAAGCAATCAGCCCCAGCATTTT.

The chain couples TRBV5-1 to TRBJ2-3; no clear D gene. CDR1 and CDR2 from the germline V gene are SGHRS and YFSETQ. V was trimmed by 2 bases and J by 6 bases, leaving 7 bases between them. The CDR3 spans 12 residues. The CDR3 loop is CASSLNWDTQYF. CDR3 DNA sequence: TGCGCCAGCAGCTTAAATTGGGATACGCAGTATTTT.